This is a list of T cell receptor beta chains from one sample in a study of CD4+ T cells in melanoma. TCRdb's table, derived via immunoSEQ multiplex PCR, lists solely in-frame clones and lacks some. Seen here are about 140,000 clones, around 90% observed once, and the top ten hold 1.5%. These receptors were collected from a human donor with melanoma. The CDR3 runs from the conserved cysteine through the conserved F or W. Each record gives: D gene, clone size, J gene, CDR3 length, V gene, CDR3 protein, CDR3 DNA. A D gene is named only where the DNA matches it firmly. Where a row states a size, it is once, few, many or the class of an expanded clone; other rows omit it.

d_gene: -; abundance: -; j_gene: TRBJ1-1; len: 17; v_gene: TRBV6-1; CDR3aa: CASSERVGTAQNTEAFF; CDR3nt: TGTGCCAGCAGTGAAAGGGTCGGGACGGCGCAGAACACTGAAGCTTTCTTT
d_gene: -; abundance: -; j_gene: TRBJ2-5; len: 13; v_gene: TRBV5-1; CDR3aa: CASSLNRQETQYF; CDR3nt: TGCGCCAGCAGCTTGAACAGGCAAGAGACCCAGTACTTC
d_gene: -; abundance: -; j_gene: TRBJ2-7; len: 16; v_gene: TRBV5-1; CDR3aa: CASHTLGGASSYEQYF; CDR3nt: TGCGCCAGCCACACCTTGGGGGGAGCCAGCTCCTACGAGCAGTACTTC
d_gene: TRBD2; abundance: -; j_gene: TRBJ2-3; len: 16; v_gene: TRBV5-1; CDR3aa: CASSIAGDTSTDTQYF; CDR3nt: TGCGCCAGCAGCATAGCGGGGGACACTAGCACAGATACGCAGTATTTT
d_gene: TRBD1; abundance: once; j_gene: TRBJ2-5; len: 14; v_gene: TRBV5-1; CDR3aa: CASSFMGQGETQYF; CDR3nt: TGCGCCAGCAGCTTTATGGGACAGGGGGAGACCCAGTACTTC
d_gene: TRBD2; abundance: few; j_gene: TRBJ2-7; len: 15; v_gene: TRBV11-2; CDR3aa: CASSLGTQRGYEQYF; CDR3nt: TGTGCCAGCAGCTTAGGTACCCAGCGGGGTTACGAGCAGTACTTC
d_gene: -; abundance: -; j_gene: TRBJ1-3; len: 15; v_gene: TRBV18; CDR3aa: CASSPGPGAGNTIYF; CDR3nt: TGTGCCAGCTCACCGGGTCCGGGGGCTGGAAACACCATATATTTT
d_gene: -; abundance: -; j_gene: TRBJ2-7; len: 14; v_gene: TRBV6-5; CDR3aa: CASSYVGRENEQYF; CDR3nt: TGTGCCAGCAGTTACGTAGGCAGGGAGAACGAGCAGTACTTC
d_gene: -; abundance: -; j_gene: TRBJ2-7; len: 14; v_gene: TRBV27; CDR3aa: CASSPYRGSYEQYF; CDR3nt: TGTGCCAGCAGCCCCTACCGCGGGTCCTACGAGCAGTACTTC
d_gene: -; abundance: -; j_gene: TRBJ2-1; len: 15; v_gene: TRBV5-1; CDR3aa: CASSLVAGPYNEQFF; CDR3nt: TGCGCCAGCAGCTTGGTCGCGGGTCCCTACAATGAGCAGTTCTTC
d_gene: TRBD1; abundance: few; j_gene: TRBJ1-1; len: 18; v_gene: TRBV27; CDR3aa: CASSTSQDRGRLNTEAFF; CDR3nt: TGTGCCAGCAGCACCTCCCAGGACAGGGGCCGGTTGAACACTGAAGCTTTCTTT
d_gene: -; abundance: -; j_gene: TRBJ2-1; len: 12; v_gene: TRBV6-5; CDR3aa: CASSPASNEQFF; CDR3nt: TGTGCCAGCAGCCCGGCGAGCAATGAGCAGTTCTTC
d_gene: -; abundance: -; j_gene: TRBJ1-1; len: 11; v_gene: TRBV2; CDR3aa: CASSENTEAFF; CDR3nt: TGTGCCAGCAGTGAGAACACTGAAGCTTTCTTT
d_gene: -; abundance: -; j_gene: TRBJ1-1; len: 14; v_gene: TRBV5-1; CDR3aa: CASSLTQGWTEAFF; CDR3nt: TGCGCCAGCAGCTTGACGCAGGGCTGGACTGAAGCTTTCTTT
d_gene: TRBD2; abundance: -; j_gene: TRBJ2-3; len: 14; v_gene: TRBV29-1; CDR3aa: CSVDSSGGTDTQYF; CDR3nt: TGCAGCGTTGATTCTAGCGGGGGCACAGATACGCAGTATTTT
d_gene: TRBD1; abundance: -; j_gene: TRBJ2-3; len: 16; v_gene: TRBV7-6; CDR3aa: CASSPQQGVLTDTQYF; CDR3nt: TGTGCCAGCAGCCCCCAACAGGGGGTGCTCACAGATACGCAGTATTTT
d_gene: -; abundance: -; j_gene: TRBJ1-2; len: 14; v_gene: TRBV4-1; CDR3aa: CASSQGPQGNGYTF; CDR3nt: TGCGCCAGCAGCCAAGGGCCCCAGGGTAATGGCTACACCTTC
d_gene: TRBD2; abundance: -; j_gene: TRBJ2-1; len: 15; v_gene: TRBV6-6; CDR3aa: CASVKASGGHLEQFF; CDR3nt: TGTGCCAGCGTTAAGGCTAGCGGGGGCCACCTGGAGCAGTTCTTC
d_gene: TRBD2; abundance: -; j_gene: TRBJ2-7; len: 15; v_gene: TRBV11-1; CDR3aa: CASRFTSGVSYEQYF; CDR3nt: TGTGCCAGCAGGTTTACTAGCGGGGTATCCTACGAGCAGTACTTC
d_gene: -; abundance: -; j_gene: TRBJ1-1; len: 14; v_gene: TRBV18; CDR3aa: CASSPPGGTTEAFF; CDR3nt: TGTGCCAGCTCACCACCGGGGGGGACCACTGAAGCTTTCTTT
d_gene: -; abundance: -; j_gene: TRBJ2-1; len: 15; v_gene: TRBV7-8; CDR3aa: CASSFPGNSYNEQFF; CDR3nt: TGTGCCAGCAGCTTCCCAGGAAACTCCTACAATGAGCAGTTCTTC
d_gene: -; abundance: -; j_gene: TRBJ1-2; len: 13; v_gene: TRBV15; CDR3aa: CATSRDRISGYTF; CDR3nt: TGTGCCACCAGCAGAGATAGGATCTCGGGCTACACCTTC
d_gene: -; abundance: -; j_gene: TRBJ2-5; len: 13; v_gene: TRBV7-8; CDR3aa: CASSRSSQETQYF; CDR3nt: TGTGCCAGCAGCCGGTCCTCCCAAGAGACCCAGTACTTC
d_gene: -; abundance: once; j_gene: TRBJ2-7; len: 15; v_gene: TRBV13; CDR3aa: CASSAPRANSYEQYF; CDR3nt: TGTGCCAGCAGCGCCCCCAGGGCCAACTCCTACGAGCAGTACTTC
d_gene: TRBD1; abundance: -; j_gene: TRBJ2-7; len: 15; v_gene: TRBV18; CDR3aa: CASSPRDRASYEQYF; CDR3nt: TGTGCCAGCTCACCGAGGGACAGGGCCTCCTACGAGCAGTACTTC
d_gene: -; abundance: -; j_gene: TRBJ1-3; len: 12; v_gene: TRBV30; CDR3aa: CAWTGNGNTIYF; CDR3nt: TGTGCCTGGACAGGGAACGGAAACACCATATATTTT
d_gene: -; abundance: -; j_gene: TRBJ2-5; len: 14; v_gene: TRBV27; CDR3aa: CASSRNGGEETQYF; CDR3nt: TGTGCCAGCAGTCGGAACGGGGGCGAGGAGACCCAGTACTTC
d_gene: -; abundance: -; j_gene: TRBJ2-3; len: 14; v_gene: TRBV7-2; CDR3aa: CASTGTSYTDTQYF; CDR3nt: TGTGCCAGCACCGGGACAAGTTACACAGATACGCAGTATTTT